This T cell receptor beta chain stems from a study of T-cell reconstitution after alpha-beta-depleted transplantation in children. This clonotype came up many times. Its antigen remains unknown. Unique molecular identifiers tagged the TCRbeta library. TCRdb re-derived calls from the PCR reads in MiXCR, one entry per CDR3 protein. This sample has about 300,000 distinct CDR3 sequences, with around a tenth found just once. This CDR3 has 13 amino acids. Germline loops: CDR1 DFQATT, CDR2 SNEGSKA (reference sequence). Deletions cut 1 base from V and 3 bases from J, with 7 bases between. Overall study findings and caveats: Several hundred expanded graft clones reportedly gave rise to the alpha-beta T cells present about two months after transplant. T-cell counts and diversity were attributed mostly to newly produced T cells one year after transplant. Surviving recipient T cells and thymic progenitors accounted for the high day-60 TCRbeta diversity observed in some patients.

This chain joins TRBV20-1 and TRBJ1-5; D uncertain. The TCR was taken from a boy under two years old with acute myeloid leukemia, due to receive a stem cell transplant. The material was PBMCs, obtained before TCRalphabeta/CD19-depleted stem cell transplant. The CDR3 sequence: CSARVEPNQPQHF. The DNA of the CDR3 is TGCAGTGCTAGAGTAGAGCCCAATCAGCCCCAGCATTTT.